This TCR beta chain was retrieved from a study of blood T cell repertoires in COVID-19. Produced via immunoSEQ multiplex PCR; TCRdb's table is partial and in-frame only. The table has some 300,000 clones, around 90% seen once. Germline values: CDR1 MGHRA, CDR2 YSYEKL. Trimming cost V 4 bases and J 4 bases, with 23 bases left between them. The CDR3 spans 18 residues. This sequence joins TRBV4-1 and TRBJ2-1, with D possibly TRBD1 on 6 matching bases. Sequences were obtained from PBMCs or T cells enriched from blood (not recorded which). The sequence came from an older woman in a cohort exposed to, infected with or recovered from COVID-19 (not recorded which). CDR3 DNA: TGCGCCAGCAGCCGAACAACCCAGGACAGCACCGCTTACAATGAGCAGTTCTTC. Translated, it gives CASSRTTQDSTAYNEQFF.